This T cell receptor (beta chain) was observed in a study of T cells expressing NK-cell markers. Across the whole study: The TCR beta repertoires originated in sorted CD3+CD56+NKG2C+, CD3+CD56+NKG2C- and CD3+CD56-NKG2C+ T cells.

Using the 5' RACE reads, TCRdb records one entry per CDR3 protein without DNA. The sample includes under 500,000 distinct CDR3 sequences. The sample comprised blood T cells: a sorted CD56 or NKG2C T cell subset, CD4+ or CD8+ T cells, or bulk PBMC T cells (not recorded which). The TCR sequence derives from a woman between 18 and 70 years old in good health.

CDR3 loop: CSVDRRETSEQFF. V gene TRBV29-1 combines with J gene TRBJ2-1; the D call of TRBD2 rests on TCRdb alone, since no DNA is present to check it. Germline V CDR1 and CDR2: SQVTM, ANQGSEA. The CDR3 consists of 13 residues.